The clone carrying this T cell receptor beta chain has just a few counts. Antigen: not known. This CDR3 region has 14 residues. Trimming shortened V by 1 base and J by 0 bases, and 8 bases separated the two germline ends. The V gene's germline CDR1 is DFQATT and CDR2 SNEGSKA (reference sequence). For every donor, a draw yielded roughly 10 milliliters of peripheral blood. The authors ran a second PCR of 7 to 11 cycles using a sample-barcoded 5' primer and a J-beta primer mix. TCRdb reprocessed the 5' RACE reads with MiXCR, giving one entry per CDR3 protein. Here the sample spans about 800,000 distinct CDR3 sequences, around a quarter being singletons. The data were taken from a study of blood T cells in healthy people across ages. Study observations and caveats: Any changes in expanded clonotypes were possibly confounded, as donor CMV status remained unknown.

Separately, the same data were catalogued under a study of T cells of mothers and their children.

J is TRBJ2-3 and V is TRBV20-1; tentatively, D is TRBD2 (6 bases). The source of this sequence is a boy between 10 and 17 years old in good health. Specimen: blood. CDR3 loop: CSARGDFSTDTQYF. The CDR3 DNA is TGCAGTGCTAGAGGGGACTTTAGCACAGATACGCAGTATTTT.